This TCR beta chain was retrieved from a study of OX40 agonist ivuxolimab in advanced cancers. Germline CDR1 SQVTM, CDR2 ANQGSEA. The CDR3 covers 12 residues. The ends were cut back, 6 bases at V and 2 bases at J, with 10 bases in the middle. Clones were sequenced by immunoSEQ multiplex PCR, and TCRdb holds only the in-frame ones, with some missing. The table records tens of thousands of clones, about 85% of them present only once. The sequencing here drew on CD4+ or CD8+ T cells sorted from blood, taken in a trial of the OX40 agonist ivuxolimab. The receptor's source is an adult with an advanced solid tumor such as melanoma, head and neck, liver or kidney cancer. The V and J genes are TRBV29-1 and TRBJ1-1; unclear D gene. CDR3 region: CSVGRANTEAFF. CDR3 nucleotide sequence: TGCAGCGTCGGCAGAGCAAACACTGAAGCTTTCTTT.